This passage covers 21 T cell receptor beta chains from one sample sequenced in a study of blood T cell repertoires in COVID-19. TCRdb's copy holds only in-frame clones and misses some; the assay was immunoSEQ multiplex PCR. The data contain about 49,000 clones, approximately 87% of them singletons. The sample taken for sequencing was peripheral blood. The receptors originated from an elderly woman with COVID-19, enrolled during active disease.

CDR3 nucleotide sequence: TGCGCCAGCAACACGAGGGGGGGCTCCTCCTACGAGCAGTACTTC. This encodes CASNTRGGSSYEQYF. The V call is TRBV5-1, the J call TRBJ2-7; possibly TRBD2 for D (7 bases). V was clipped by 6 bases and J by 0 bases, with 16 bases between them. The CDR3 contains 15 residues. CDR1 and CDR2 (germline): SGHRS, YFSETQ.

The J gene is TRBJ2-7, the V gene TRBV6-6; no reliable D call. The CDR3 is made up of 11 amino acids. Germline assignment: CDR1 MNHNY and CDR2 SVGAGI (reference sequence). V lost 6 bases and J lost 7, with 10 bases in between. CDR3 protein: CASRADGEQYF. CDR3 coding DNA: TGTGCCAGCAGGGCCGACGGGGAGCAGTACTTC.

The chain has TRBV7-8 and TRBJ2-1; TRBD2 aligns across 10 bases. V dropped 5 bases and J dropped 3; count of bases not matched to a gene: 1. The CDR3 has 14 amino acids. The germline gives CDR1 SGHVS, CDR2 FQNEAQ. This CDR3 reads CASSRTSGYNEQFF. The CDR3 nucleotides read TGTGCCAGCAGCCGGACTAGCGGCTACAATGAGCAGTTCTTC.

This clone is a singleton in its sample. V usage is TRBV27 and J usage is TRBJ2-7; 10 bases are shared with TRBD1. The germline CDR1 and CDR2 sequences are MNHEY and SMNVEV (reference sequence). V was pared by 5 bases and J by 6 bases, with 10 bases of the junction left unmatched. CDR3 length: 15 residues. The CDR3 is CASSTFGTGEGEQYF. The CDR3 DNA follows: TGTGCCAGCAGTACCTTTGGGACAGGGGAAGGCGAGCAGTACTTC.

V and J are TRBV7-2 and TRBJ2-7; perhaps TRBD2 as D (6 bases). This CDR3 spans 15 amino acids. V dropped 1 base and J dropped 1 base, with 11 bases sitting between them. Germline CDR1 is SGHTA and CDR2 is FQGNSA. This CDR3 is CASSLGPGESYEQYF. DNA of the CDR3: TGTGCCAGCAGCTTAGGTCCGGGGGAATCCTACGAGCAGTACTTC.

V gene TRBV18 combines with J gene TRBJ1-1; D perhaps matches TRBD1 (6 bases). The CDR3 spans 19 residues. Germline V gene sequence: CDR1 KGHSH, CDR2 LQKENI. Trimming pared 1 base from V and 1 base from J, leaving 22 bases between. CDR3 in DNA: TGTGCCAGCTCACCACGTATCTCCTCTCGCGGGGGCGAGAACACTGAAGCTTTCTTT. It yields the protein CASSPRISSRGGENTEAFF.

The V gene is TRBV18, the J gene TRBJ2-2; D is unclear. V shed 6 bases and J shed 6 bases, with 11 bases lying between them. CDR1 and CDR2 from the germline V gene are KGHSH and LQKENI. CDR3 length: 13 residues. CDR3 nucleotides: TGTGCCAGCTCCCTCTACCGCCCCGGGGAGCTGTTTTTT. This gives the protein CASSLYRPGELFF.

The genes are TRBV10-3 and TRBJ2-7, with 8 bases aligning to TRBD1. This CDR3 is 14 amino acids long. Germline CDR1 and CDR2: ENHRY and SYGVKD. Germline trimming cut 2 bases from V and 4 bases from J; bases unmatched to any gene: 4. The CDR3: CAISEGTGGYEQYF. The CDR3 DNA reads TGTGCCATCAGTGAGGGGACAGGAGGTTACGAGCAGTACTTC.

V is TRBV10-3 and J is TRBJ1-6, with D perhaps matching TRBD1 (5 bases). V gave up 4 bases and J gave up 0 bases, with 13 bases separating them. Germline values: CDR1 ENHRY, CDR2 SYGVKD. The CDR3 has 17 residues. The DNA of the CDR3 is TGTGCCATCAGTGCCTTGGACACAAGCTCCTATAATTCACCCCTCCACTTT. Protein product: CAISALDTSSYNSPLHF.

The chain carries TRBV19 and TRBJ2-3, with 9 bases matching TRBD2. The length of the CDR3 is 15 residues. Unmatched junction bases numbered 7, after V lost 5 bases and J lost 4 bases. The V gene's germline CDR1 is LNHDA and CDR2 SQIVND (reference sequence). CDR3 nucleotides: TGTGCCAGTAGTCTAGGGACTAGCACTGCAGATACGCAGTATTTT. This codes for CASSLGTSTADTQYF.

The rearrangement links TRBV5-6 to TRBJ1-5; D might be TRBD1 (6 bases). V gave up 0 bases and J gave up 0 bases, with 10 bases separating them. Germline V lookup: CDR1 SGHDT, CDR2 YYEEEE. This CDR3 region has 16 residues. The CDR3 loop reads CASSLAGGLSNQPQHF. CDR3 bases: TGTGCCAGCAGCTTGGCGGGGGGCCTTAGCAATCAGCCCCAGCATTTT.

The chain has TRBV18 and TRBJ1-1, with 8 nucleotides matching TRBD1. From germline, CDR1 is KGHSH and CDR2 LQKENI. V shed 6 bases, J shed 1 base, and the junction held 7 bases outside the gene matches. This CDR3 spans 15 amino acids. For the CDR3, the DNA is TGTGCCAGCTCTCTCGCCGACAGGGGGAACACTGAAGCTTTCTTT. It encodes CASSLADRGNTEAFF. Full variable domain (outside the CDR3, taken from reference TRBV18 and TRBJ1-1): NAGVMQNPRHLVRRRGQEARLRCSPMKGHSHVYWYRQLPEEGLKFMVYLQKENIIDESGMPKERFSAEFPKEGPSILRIQQVVRGDSAAYFCASSLADRGNTEAFFGQGTRLTVV.

The chain has TRBV7-2 and TRBJ1-3, with 9 bases fitting TRBD1. The germline V gene encodes CDR1 SGHTA and CDR2 FQGNSA. After removal of 3 bases from V and 2 bases from J, the junction contained 14 bases not matched to a gene. This CDR3 spans 19 amino acids. The CDR3 here is CASSFRGDRAIGTGNTIYF. The CDR3 region has the DNA TGTGCCAGCAGCTTTCGGGGGGACAGGGCAATAGGAACTGGAAACACCATATATTTT.

This clone was counted once. V usage is TRBV15 and J usage is TRBJ2-5; TRBD2 matches 8 bases. The CDR3 is 14 amino acids. The germline V gene has CDR1 LNHNV and CDR2 YYDKDF (reference sequence). V trimming: 0 bases; J trimming: 7 bases; junction bases outside the gene matches: 4. The DNA of the CDR3 is TGTGCCACCAGCAGAGATCAGGCGGGGGGGACCCAGTACTTC. Translating it yields CATSRDQAGGTQYF.

The chain recombines TRBV9 with TRBJ1-2; 9 nucleotides match TRBD1. This CDR3 has 16 amino acids. Germline V lookup: CDR1 SGDLS, CDR2 YYNGEE. Trimming at V came to 3 bases and at J to 4 bases, leaving 10 bases not matched to a gene. CDR3 nucleotide sequence: TGTGCCAGCAGCGAGGCAACAGGGGGCGGGAGCTATGGCTACACCTTC. It is translated as CASSEATGGGSYGYTF.

V and J are TRBV2 and TRBJ2-3, with 7 positions matching TRBD1. CDR1 SNHLY and CDR2 FYNNEI come from the germline V gene. This CDR3 contains 15 residues. V gave up 6 bases and J gave up 4 bases; unmatched junction bases: 10. CDR3 sequence: CASRETGVVPDTQYF. CDR3 DNA: TGTGCCAGCAGGGAAACAGGGGTCGTGCCAGATACGCAGTATTTT.

This chain links TRBV19 with TRBJ1-3; tentatively, D is TRBD1 (5 bases). The V end was cut by 6 bases, the J end by 0 bases, with 12 bases between. Germline values: CDR1 LNHDA, CDR2 SQIVND (reference sequence). The CDR3 totals 15 residues. The CDR3 DNA follows: TGTGCCAGTAGGCGGGGGGAACACTCTGGAAACACCATATATTTT. It yields the protein CASRRGEHSGNTIYF.

The chain recombines TRBV29-1 with TRBJ1-1, with 9 positions matching TRBD1. CDR3 length equals 12 residues. In germline, CDR1 is SQVTM, CDR2 ANQGSEA. Trimming cost V 7 bases and J 10 bases; bases outside gene matches: 10. The CDR3 nucleotides read TGCAGCGCCGGTGGACAGGGGTGGGGAGCTTTCTTT. Translated: CSAGGQGWGAFF. Full variable domain (remainder filled in from reference TRBV29-1 and TRBJ1-1): SAVISQKPSRDICQRGTSLTIQCQVDSQVTMMFWYRQQPGQSLTLIATANQGSEATYESGFVIDKFPISRPNLTFSTLTVSNMSPEDSSIYLCSAGGQGWGAFFGQGTRLTVV.

J is TRBJ1-2 and V is TRBV28, with 7 bases lining up with TRBD1. Germline V lookup: CDR1 MDHEN, CDR2 SYDVKM. The CDR3 extends over 15 amino acids. The ends lost 4 bases at V and 5 bases at J; junction bases unmatched: 10. As DNA, the CDR3 is TGTGCCAGCAGTTCACCACAGGGGATAGGGTATGGCTACACCTTC. Translated: CASSSPQGIGYGYTF.

The genes are TRBV11-3 and TRBJ2-5; D unresolved. V was clipped by 4 bases and J by 1 base, with 7 bases between them. The CDR3 runs to 13 residues. The V gene's germline CDR1 is SGHNT and CDR2 YENEEA. The CDR3 DNA reads as TGTGCCAGCAGCTACGAGAGCCAAGAGACCCAGTACTTC. Its translation is CASSYESQETQYF. Based on the CDR3 plus reference TRBV11-3 and TRBJ2-5, the full variable domain is EAGVVQSPRYKIIEKKQPVAFWCNPISGHNTLYWYLQNLGQGPELLIRYENEEAVDDSQLPKDRFSAERLKGVDSTLKIQPAELGDSAVYLCASSYESQETQYFGPGTRLLVL.

J is TRBJ1-1 and V is TRBV19; 8 bases match TRBD1. This CDR3 spans 15 amino acids. V was pared by 6 bases and J by 4 bases, with 10 bases of the junction left unmatched. In germline, CDR1 is LNHDA, CDR2 SQIVND (reference sequence). CDR3 amino acids: CASRRGDDRGTEAFF. CDR3 nucleotide sequence: TGTGCCAGTAGGAGGGGGGATGACAGGGGCACTGAAGCTTTCTTT.